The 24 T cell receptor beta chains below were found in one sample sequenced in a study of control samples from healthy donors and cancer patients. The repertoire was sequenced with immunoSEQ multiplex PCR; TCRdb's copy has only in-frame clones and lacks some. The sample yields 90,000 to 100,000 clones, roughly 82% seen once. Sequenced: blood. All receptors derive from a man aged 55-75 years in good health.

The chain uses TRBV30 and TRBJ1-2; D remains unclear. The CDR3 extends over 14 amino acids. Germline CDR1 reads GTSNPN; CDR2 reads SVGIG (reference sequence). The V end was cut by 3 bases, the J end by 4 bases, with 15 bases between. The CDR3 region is CAWRDFRERYGYTF. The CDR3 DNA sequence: TGTGCCTGGAGAGACTTTCGGGAGCGCTATGGCTACACCTTC.

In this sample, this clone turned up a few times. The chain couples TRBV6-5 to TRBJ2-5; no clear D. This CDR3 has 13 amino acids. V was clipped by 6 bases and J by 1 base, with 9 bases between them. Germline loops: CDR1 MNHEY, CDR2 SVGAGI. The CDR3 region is CASRAQAQETQYF. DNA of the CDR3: TGTGCCAGCAGGGCCCAGGCCCAAGAGACCCAGTACTTC.

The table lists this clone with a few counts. The chain's CDR3 is CASSPTGGDYGYTF. The CDR3 coding sequence is TGCGCCAGCAGTCCCACAGGGGGCGACTATGGCTACACCTTC. The V and J genes are TRBV5-1 and TRBJ1-2; 9 positions match TRBD1. The junction had 5 bases not matched to a gene; V was cut back by 5 bases and J by 3 bases. CDR1 and CDR2 from the germline V gene are SGHRS and YFSETQ. The CDR3 spans 14 residues.

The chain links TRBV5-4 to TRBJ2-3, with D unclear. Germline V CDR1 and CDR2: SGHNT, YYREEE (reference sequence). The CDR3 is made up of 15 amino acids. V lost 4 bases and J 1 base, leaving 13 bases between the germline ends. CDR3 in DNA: TGTGCCAGCAGCCTAGACGTACACGGCACAGATACGCAGTATTTT. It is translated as CASSLDVHGTDTQYF.

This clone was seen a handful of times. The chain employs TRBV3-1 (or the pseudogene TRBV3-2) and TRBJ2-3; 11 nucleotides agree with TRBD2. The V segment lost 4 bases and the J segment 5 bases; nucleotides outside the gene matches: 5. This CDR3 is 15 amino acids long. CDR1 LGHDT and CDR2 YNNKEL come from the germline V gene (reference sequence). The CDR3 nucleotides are TGTGCCAGCAGCCTCGGGACTAGCGGACGAGATACGCAGTATTTT. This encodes CASSLGTSGRDTQYF.

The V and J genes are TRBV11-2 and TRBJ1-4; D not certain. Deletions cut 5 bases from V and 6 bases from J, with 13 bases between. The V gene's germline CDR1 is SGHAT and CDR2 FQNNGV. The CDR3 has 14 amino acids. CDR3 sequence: CASSPPLPYEKLFF. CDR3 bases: TGTGCCAGCAGCCCACCTCTTCCATATGAAAAACTGTTTTTT.

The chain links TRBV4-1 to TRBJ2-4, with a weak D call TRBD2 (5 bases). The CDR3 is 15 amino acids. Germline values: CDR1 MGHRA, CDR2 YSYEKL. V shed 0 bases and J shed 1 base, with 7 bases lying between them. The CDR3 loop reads CASSQDPSAKNIQYF. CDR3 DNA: TGCGCCAGCAGCCAAGACCCTAGCGCCAAAAACATTCAGTACTTC.

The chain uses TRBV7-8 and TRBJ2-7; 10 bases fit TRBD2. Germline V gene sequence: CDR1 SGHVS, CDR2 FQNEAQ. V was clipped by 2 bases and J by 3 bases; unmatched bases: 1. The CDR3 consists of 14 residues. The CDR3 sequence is CASSLSSGSYEQYF. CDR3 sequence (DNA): TGTGCCAGCAGCTTATCTAGCGGGAGCTACGAGCAGTACTTC. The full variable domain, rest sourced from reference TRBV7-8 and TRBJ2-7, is GAGVSQSPRYKVAKRGQDVALRCDPISGHVSLFWYQQALGQGPEFLTYFQNEAQLDKSGLPSDRFFAERPEGSVSTLKIQRTQQEDSAVYLCASSLSSGSYEQYFGPGTRLTVT.

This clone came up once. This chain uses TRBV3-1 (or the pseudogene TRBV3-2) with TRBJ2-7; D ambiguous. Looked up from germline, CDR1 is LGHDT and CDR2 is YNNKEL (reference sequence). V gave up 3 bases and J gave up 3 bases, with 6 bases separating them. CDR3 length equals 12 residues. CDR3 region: CASSQADYEQYF. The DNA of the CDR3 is TGTGCCAGCAGCCAGGCAGACTACGAGCAGTACTTC.

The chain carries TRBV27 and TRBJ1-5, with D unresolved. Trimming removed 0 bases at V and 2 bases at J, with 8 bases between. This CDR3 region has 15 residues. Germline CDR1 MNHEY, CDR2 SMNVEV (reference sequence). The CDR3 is CASSLSSDGNQPQHF. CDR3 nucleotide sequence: TGTGCCAGCAGTTTATCGTCGGACGGCAATCAGCCCCAGCATTTT.

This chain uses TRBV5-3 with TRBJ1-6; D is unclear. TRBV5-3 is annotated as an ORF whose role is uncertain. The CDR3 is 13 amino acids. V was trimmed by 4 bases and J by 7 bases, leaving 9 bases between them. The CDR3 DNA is TGTGCCAGAAGCCGGAGTTCAAATTCACCCCTCCACTTT. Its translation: CARSRSSNSPLHF.

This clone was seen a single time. The CDR3 DNA reads TGTGCCAGCAGTTTATGGGGGACTAACACTGAAGCTTTCTTT. Translated, it gives CASSLWGTNTEAFF. V and J are TRBV28 and TRBJ1-1; D possibly corresponds to TRBD1 (5 bases). This CDR3 spans 14 amino acids. Looked up from germline, CDR1 is MDHEN and CDR2 is SYDVKM. The V and J ends lost 0 bases and 2 bases respectively, with 7 bases between them.

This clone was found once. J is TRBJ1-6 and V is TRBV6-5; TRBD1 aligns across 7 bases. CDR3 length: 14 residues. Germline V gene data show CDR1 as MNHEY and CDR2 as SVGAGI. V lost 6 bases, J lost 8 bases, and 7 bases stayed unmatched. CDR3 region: CASSRRTGYSPLHF. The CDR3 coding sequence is TGTGCCAGCAGCCGCCGGACAGGATATTCACCCCTCCACTTT.

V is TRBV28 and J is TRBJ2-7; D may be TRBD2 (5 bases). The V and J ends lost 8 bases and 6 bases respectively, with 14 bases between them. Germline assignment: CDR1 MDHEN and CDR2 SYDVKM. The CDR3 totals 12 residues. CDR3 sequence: CASSEGSGEQYF. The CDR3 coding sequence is TGTGCCAGCTCAGAGGGCTCGGGCGAGCAGTACTTC.

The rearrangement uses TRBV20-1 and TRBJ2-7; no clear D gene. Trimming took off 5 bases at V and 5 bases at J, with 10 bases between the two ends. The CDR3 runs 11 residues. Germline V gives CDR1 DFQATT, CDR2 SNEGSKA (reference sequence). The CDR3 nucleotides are TGCAGTGCTTCAGCCTCGGACGAGCAGTACTTC. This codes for CSASASDEQYF.

CDR3 protein: CASSLTGNTGELFF. The CDR3 DNA is TGCGCCAGCAGCTTGACAGGGAACACCGGGGAGCTGTTTTTT. The chain employs TRBV5-1 and TRBJ2-2; tentative D call: TRBD1 (5 bases). Trimming took off 1 base at V and 1 base at J, with 5 bases between the two ends. The germline CDR1 and CDR2 sequences are SGHRS and YFSETQ. This CDR3 is 14 amino acids long.

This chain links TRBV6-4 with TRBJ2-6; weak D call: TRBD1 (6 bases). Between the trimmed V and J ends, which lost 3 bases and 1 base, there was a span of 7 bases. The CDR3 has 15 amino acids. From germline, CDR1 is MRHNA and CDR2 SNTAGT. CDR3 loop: CASSEQGSGANVLTF. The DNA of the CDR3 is TGTGCCAGCAGTGAGCAGGGGTCTGGGGCCAACGTCCTGACTTTC.

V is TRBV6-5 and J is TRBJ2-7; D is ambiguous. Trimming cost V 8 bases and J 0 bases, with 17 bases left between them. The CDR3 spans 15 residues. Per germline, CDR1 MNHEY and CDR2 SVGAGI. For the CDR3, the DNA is TGTGCCAGCCAAAGGACGGATGCAGACTCCTACGAGCAGTACTTC. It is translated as CASQRTDADSYEQYF.

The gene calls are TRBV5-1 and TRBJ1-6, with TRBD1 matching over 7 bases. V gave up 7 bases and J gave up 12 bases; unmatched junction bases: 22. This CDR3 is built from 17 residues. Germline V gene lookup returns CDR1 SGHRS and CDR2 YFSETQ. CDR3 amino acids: CASQRDSYREGFQPLHF. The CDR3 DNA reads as TGCGCCAGCCAACGGGACAGTTACAGGGAGGGTTTCCAACCCCTCCACTTT.

CDR3 DNA: TGCGCCAGCAGCTTGGTTCGGGGGAACAATGAGCAGTTCTTC. It translates to CASSLVRGNNEQFF. This rearrangement joins TRBV5-1 to TRBJ2-1, with D perhaps TRBD2 (6 bases). This CDR3 region has 14 residues. CDR1 and CDR2 (germline): SGHRS, YFSETQ. Trimming removed 0 bases at V and 5 bases at J, with 9 bases between.

The CDR3 reads CASSPTLAGANEQFF. The CDR3 bases are TGCGCCAGCAGCCCGACACTAGCGGGAGCCAATGAGCAGTTCTTC. V gene TRBV4-1 combines with J gene TRBJ2-1; 11 bases align to TRBD2. This CDR3 spans 15 amino acids. V gave up 4 bases and J gave up 6 bases; unmatched junction bases: 5. From germline, CDR1 is MGHRA and CDR2 YSYEKL.

The CDR3 region has the DNA TGCAGCGTTAGTGGGGGGCCCACGACCTACGAGCAGTACTTC. Protein sequence: CSVSGGPTTYEQYF. The chain couples TRBV29-1 to TRBJ2-7, with D tentatively TRBD1 or TRBD2 (6 bases each). CDR1 and CDR2 from the germline V gene are SQVTM and ANQGSEA. CDR3 length: 14 residues. Trimming stripped 5 bases from V and 2 bases from J, with 16 bases between.

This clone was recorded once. The CDR3 is CASSPPGGVPQHF. As DNA, the CDR3 is TGTGCCAGCAGCCCCCCGGGTGGGGTCCCCCAGCATTTT. The J gene is TRBJ1-5, the V gene TRBV7-9; D is unresolved. Between the trimmed V and J ends, which lost 5 bases and 10 bases, there was a span of 15 bases. The CDR3 runs 13 residues. Germline assignment: CDR1 SEHNR and CDR2 FQNEAQ (reference sequence).

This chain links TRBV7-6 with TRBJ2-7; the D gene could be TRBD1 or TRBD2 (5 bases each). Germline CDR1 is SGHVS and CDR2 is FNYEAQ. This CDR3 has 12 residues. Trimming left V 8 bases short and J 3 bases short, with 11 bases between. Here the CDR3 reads CASGRDHYEQYF. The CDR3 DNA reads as TGTGCCAGCGGACGGGACCACTACGAGCAGTACTTC.